This passage covers 30 T cell receptor beta chains from one sample sequenced in a study of cytomegalovirus exposure and HLA in healthy donors. PCR involved 60 Vbeta and 13 Jbeta primers. Libraries were prepared by immunoSEQ multiplex PCR; TCRdb keeps only in-frame clonotypes and omits some of them. This sample carries some 51,000 clones, with approximately 8.9% going to the ten biggest clones. Sequencing was carried out using PBMCs. The receptors derive from a man aged 50-59 years in good health and CMV-seropositive.

V usage is TRBV27 and J usage is TRBJ1-1, with 7 bases aligning to TRBD1. V shed 7 bases and J 5 bases; nucleotides not matched to a gene: 10. The CDR3 has 14 amino acids. Germline V gene data show CDR1 as MNHEY and CDR2 as SMNVEV (reference sequence). Here the CDR3 reads CASTRLTGRTEAFF. CDR3 DNA sequence: TGTGCCAGCACCCGATTGACAGGGAGAACTGAAGCTTTCTTT.

The chain is built from TRBV28 and TRBJ1-4; TRBD1 agrees at 7 bases. The CDR3 consists of 15 residues. From germline, CDR1 is MDHEN and CDR2 SYDVKM. V shed 2 bases, J shed 4 bases, and the junction held 4 bases outside the gene matches. The CDR3 DNA is TGTGCCAGCAGTTTAGGTGACAGGGATAATGAAAAACTGTTTTTT. Protein: CASSLGDRDNEKLFF.

The chain is built from TRBV18 and TRBJ2-1, with TRBD1 matching 7 bases. Germline CDR1 is KGHSH and CDR2 is LQKENI. The trim removed 4 bases at V and 3 bases at J, leaving 6 bases unmatched. This CDR3 is built from 15 residues. Here the CDR3 reads CASSRGGQNYNEQFF. In DNA, the CDR3 is TGTGCCAGCTCACGAGGGGGACAGAACTACAATGAGCAGTTCTTC. Drawing the rest from reference TRBV18 and TRBJ2-1, the complete variable domain is NAGVMQNPRHLVRRRGQEARLRCSPMKGHSHVYWYRQLPEEGLKFMVYLQKENIIDESGMPKERFSAEFPKEGPSILRIQQVVRGDSAAYFCASSRGGQNYNEQFFGPGTRLTVL.

The chain employs TRBV4-1 and TRBJ2-1; D not certain. The V end was cut by 4 bases, the J end by 10 bases, with 14 bases between. Germline assignment: CDR1 MGHRA and CDR2 YSYEKL. The CDR3 contains 13 residues. The CDR3 here is CASSLLPVGEQFF. The CDR3 DNA is TGCGCCAGCAGCCTGCTGCCAGTCGGGGAGCAGTTCTTC.

CDR3 sequence reads: CASSLGTDEAFF. The CDR3 DNA follows: TGCGCCAGCAGCTTAGGGACAGATGAAGCTTTCTTT. The chain combines TRBV5-1 with TRBJ1-1, with TRBD1 matching 7 bases. The CDR3 is made up of 12 amino acids. The germline V gene encodes CDR1 SGHRS and CDR2 YFSETQ. With 2 bases clipped from V and 7 bases from J, the junction kept 2 bases outside the gene matches.

V is TRBV4-2 and J is TRBJ2-2, with 8 bases lining up with TRBD2. This CDR3 has 16 amino acids. The V gene end was trimmed by 6 bases and the J gene end by 5 bases; junction bases not matched to a gene: 11. Germline loops: CDR1 LGHNA, CDR2 YNFKEQ. DNA for the CDR3: TGTGCCAGCAGGGAAGGTGCGGGAGGCCGGACCGGGGAGCTGTTTTTT. This sequence encodes CASREGAGGRTGELFF.

The chain couples TRBV9 to TRBJ1-1, with unresolved D. This CDR3 spans 14 amino acids. V was trimmed by 0 bases and J by 6 bases, leaving 12 bases between them. CDR1 and CDR2 from the germline V gene are SGDLS and YYNGEE. In DNA form, the CDR3 reads TGTGCCAGCAGCGTAGAGTCCTACCCCCCTGAAGCTTTCTTT. This codes for CASSVESYPPEAFF.

The chain recombines TRBV5-6 with TRBJ2-7; D ambiguous. Per the germline V gene, CDR1 is SGHDT and CDR2 is YYEEEE. CDR3 length equals 14 residues. V was shortened by 0 bases and J by 1 base, with 8 bases between the two germline ends. The CDR3 region is CASSLALRSYEQYF. CDR3 DNA: TGTGCCAGCAGCTTGGCCTTGCGGTCCTACGAGCAGTACTTC.

The chain carries TRBV6-1 and TRBJ2-7, with TRBD2 matching over 11 bases. Germline CDR1 and CDR2: MNHNS and SASEGT. J was trimmed by 2 bases and V by 3 bases; bases with no gene match: 6. This CDR3 is built from 16 residues. CDR3 coding DNA: TGTGCCAGCAGTGAGACCGGACTAGCGGGCGCCTACGAGCAGTACTTC. This translates into CASSETGLAGAYEQYF.

The chain joins TRBV7-9 to TRBJ1-5; the D gene is possibly TRBD1 (5 bases). Trimming stripped 11 bases from V and 4 bases from J, with 12 bases between. The CDR3 loop spans 12 amino acids. CDR1 is SEHNR and CDR2 is FQNEAQ in the germline V gene (reference sequence). The CDR3 loop is CAGPGGNQPQHF. The CDR3 nucleotides read TGTGCCGGTCCGGGGGGGAATCAGCCCCAGCATTTT.

V gene TRBV5-1 combines with J gene TRBJ2-7; TRBD1 matches 7 bases. Germline trimming cut 5 bases from V and 0 bases from J; bases unmatched to any gene: 5. The CDR3 loop spans 14 amino acids. In germline, CDR1 is SGHRS, CDR2 YFSETQ. CDR3 sequence: CASRGDRSSYEQYF. DNA for the CDR3: TGCGCCAGCAGGGGGGACAGAAGCTCCTACGAGCAGTACTTC. The full variable domain, its missing parts supplied by reference TRBV5-1 and TRBJ2-7, is KAGVTQTPRYLIKTRGQQVTLSCSPISGHRSVSWYQQTPGQGLQFLFEYFSETQRNKGNFPGRFSGRQFSNSRSEMNVSTLELGDSALYLCASRGDRSSYEQYFGPGTRLTVT.

The chain combines TRBV28 with TRBJ1-2; 8 bases are shared with TRBD1. The CDR3 runs to 15 residues. The germline CDR1 and CDR2 sequences are MDHEN and SYDVKM. V trimming: 4 bases; J trimming: 1 base; junction bases outside the gene matches: 5. Here the CDR3 DNA reads TGTGCCAGCAGTTATCTCACAGGGGGTAACTATGGCTACACCTTC. Its protein product is CASSYLTGGNYGYTF.

The chain combines TRBV7-2 with TRBJ1-3; tentative D call: TRBD1 (5 bases). Germline assignment: CDR1 SGHTA and CDR2 FQGNSA. V dropped 1 base and J dropped 2 bases, with 9 bases sitting between them. The length of the CDR3 is 15 residues. The DNA of the CDR3 is TGTGCCAGCAGCTTAGTTGGGGCCCCTGGAAACACCATATATTTT. It is translated as CASSLVGAPGNTIYF.

This chain links TRBV5-1 with TRBJ1-2, with a tentative D call TRBD1 (6 bases). Trimming took 4 bases from V and 5 from J, leaving 12 bases between them. Germline V gene sequence: CDR1 SGHRS, CDR2 YFSETQ. This CDR3 has 13 residues. The CDR3 nucleotides read TGCGCCAGCAGCCTCCGGGACATGTATGGCTACACCTTC. Translating it yields CASSLRDMYGYTF.

The chain is built from TRBV27 and TRBJ2-5, with 9 bases that match TRBD2. The germline gives CDR1 MNHEY, CDR2 SMNVEV (reference sequence). The CDR3 has 16 amino acids. Trimming took 0 bases from V and 2 from J; bases not matched to a gene: 4. The CDR3: CASSLSKTSGQETQYF. In nucleotides, the CDR3 is TGTGCCAGCAGTTTATCGAAGACTAGCGGTCAAGAGACCCAGTACTTC.

V gene TRBV6-5 combines with J gene TRBJ1-5; 8 nucleotides agree with TRBD1. J was trimmed by 5 bases and V by 4 bases; bases with no gene match: 4. Looked up from germline, CDR1 is MNHEY and CDR2 is SVGAGI. The CDR3 consists of 14 residues. The CDR3 coding sequence is TGTGCCAGCAGTTCTGCAGGGGGCTATCAGCCCCAGCATTTT. This codes for CASSSAGGYQPQHF.

Details on this clone: This sample includes further DNA sequences coding for the same CDR3. The rearrangement joins TRBV9 to TRBJ2-7; 10 nucleotides line up with TRBD1. The CDR3 has 14 amino acids. The trim removed 4 bases at V and 5 bases at J, leaving 6 bases unmatched. Germline V lookup: CDR1 SGDLS, CDR2 YYNGEE. CDR3 nucleotides: TGTGCCAGCAGCCCACGGACAGGGGGGCACGAGCAGTACTTC. Translated, it gives CASSPRTGGHEQYF.

The CDR3: CASSLRGSRTEAFF. CDR3 nucleotides: TGTGCCAGCAGCTTAAGGGGGAGCCGCACTGAAGCTTTCTTT. The rearrangement uses TRBV7-9 and TRBJ1-1; D might be TRBD1 (6 bases). Germline CDR1 is SEHNR and CDR2 is FQNEAQ (reference sequence). V lost 2 bases, J lost 4 bases, and 11 bases lay in between. This CDR3 contains 14 residues.

This chain connects TRBV5-1 to TRBJ2-1; 9 bases line up with TRBD1. CDR1 SGHRS and CDR2 YFSETQ come from the germline V gene. Unmatched junction bases numbered 10, after V lost 0 bases and J lost 0 bases. The CDR3 runs to 19 residues. CDR3 bases: TGCGCCAGCAGCTTGGCCCCCGGGACAGGGTCCTCCTCCTACAATGAGCAGTTCTTC. Encoded protein: CASSLAPGTGSSSYNEQFF.

The chain links TRBV4-2 to TRBJ2-2; TRBD2 matches at 10 bases. J lost 5 bases, V lost 5 bases, and 8 bases had no gene match. CDR1 LGHNA and CDR2 YNFKEQ come from the germline V gene. This CDR3 has 16 amino acids. The CDR3 sequence: CASSSIAGGLTGELFF. The CDR3 region has the DNA TGTGCCAGCAGCTCTATAGCGGGGGGTCTGACCGGGGAGCTGTTTTTT.

The chain uses TRBV5-1 and TRBJ1-1; 9 bases line up with TRBD1. From germline, CDR1 is SGHRS and CDR2 YFSETQ. The V gene end was trimmed by 4 bases and the J gene end by 4 bases; junction bases not matched to a gene: 8. The CDR3 has 15 residues. DNA of the CDR3: TGCGCCAGCAGCCCGTCGGGACAGGGTGGCACTGAAGCTTTCTTT. Protein sequence: CASSPSGQGGTEAFF. Drawing the rest from reference TRBV5-1 and TRBJ1-1, the complete variable domain is KAGVTQTPRYLIKTRGQQVTLSCSPISGHRSVSWYQQTPGQGLQFLFEYFSETQRNKGNFPGRFSGRQFSNSRSEMNVSTLELGDSALYLCASSPSGQGGTEAFFGQGTRLTVV.

The V call is TRBV18, the J call TRBJ2-7, with D maybe TRBD1 (5 bases). CDR1 is KGHSH and CDR2 is LQKENI in the germline V gene. The CDR3 contains 15 residues. V was cut by 2 bases and J by 2 bases, with 13 bases left in between. CDR3 residues: CASSPSPDRAYEQYF. Written as DNA, the CDR3 is TGTGCCAGCTCACCAAGTCCCGACAGAGCCTACGAGCAGTACTTC.

This clone is identified as medium-sized from frequency. The chain uses TRBV6-5 and TRBJ1-1; 8 bases agree with TRBD1. The trim removed 0 bases at V and 4 bases at J, leaving 7 bases unmatched. There are 16 residues in the CDR3. Germline loops: CDR1 MNHEY, CDR2 SVGAGI. The CDR3 nucleotides read TGTGCCAGCAGTTACTCGCCAGGGGGCTACGGCACTGAAGCTTTCTTT. Protein: CASSYSPGGYGTEAFF.

The CDR3 loop is CASSPDFSANQPQHF. The DNA of the CDR3 is TGCGCCAGCAGCCCCGACTTCTCGGCAAATCAGCCCCAGCATTTT. The chain uses TRBV4-3 and TRBJ1-5; D ambiguous. Germline-derived CDR1 and CDR2 are LGHNA and YSLEER. Trimming shortened V by 4 bases and J by 4 bases, and 14 bases separated the two germline ends. This CDR3 is built from 15 residues.

Concerning this clone itself: This sample also contains other DNA sequences that code for the same CDR3. This chain links TRBV30 with TRBJ1-2, with unresolved D. Per germline, CDR1 GTSNPN and CDR2 SVGIG (reference sequence). This CDR3 contains 10 residues. The chain's CDR3 is CAGENYGYTF. The CDR3 DNA reads as TGTGCAGGAGAAAACTATGGCTACACCTTC.

This chain uses TRBV12-5 with TRBJ2-7; 12 positions match TRBD1. The V and J ends lost 4 bases and 1 base, in that order; junction bases with no gene match: 2. Germline assignment: CDR1 LGHNT and CDR2 FRNRAP. CDR3 length: 15 amino acids. The CDR3 region has the DNA TGTGCTAGTGGTTCGGGACAGGGGGCATCCTACGAGCAGTACTTC. It specifies CASGSGQGASYEQYF. Full variable domain (remainder filled in from reference TRBV12-5 and TRBJ2-7): DARVTQTPRHKVTEMGQEVTMRCQPILGHNTVFWYRQTMMQGLELLAYFRNRAPLDDSGMPKDRFSAEMPDATLATLKIQPSEPRDSAVYFCASGSGQGASYEQYFGPGTRLTVT.

This chain links TRBV7-3 with TRBJ2-1; 7 bases agree with TRBD2. This CDR3 is built from 15 residues. V gave up 2 bases and J gave up 5 bases; unmatched junction bases: 6. CDR1 and CDR2 (germline): SGHTA, FQGTGA. The CDR3 sequence is CASSLGPSGHNEQFF. The CDR3 coding sequence is TGTGCCAGCAGCTTAGGTCCTAGCGGTCACAATGAGCAGTTCTTC. The variable domain in full, completed from reference TRBV7-3 and TRBJ2-1, reads GAGVSQTPSNKVTEKGKYVELRCDPISGHTALYWYRQSLGQGPEFLIYFQGTGAADDSGLPNDRFFAVRPEGSVSTLKIQRTERGDSAVYLCASSLGPSGHNEQFFGPGTRLTVL.

This chain uses TRBV6-1 with TRBJ2-7; 7 positions agree with TRBD1. The germline CDR1 and CDR2 sequences are MNHNS and SASEGT. The V and J ends lost 5 bases and 2 bases, in that order; junction bases with no gene match: 6. There are 14 residues in the CDR3. CDR3 protein: CASSLSGTAYEQYF. CDR3 in DNA: TGTGCCAGCAGTCTCTCCGGGACAGCCTACGAGCAGTACTTC.

The V call is TRBV9, the J call TRBJ1-5, with D uncertain. The germline gives CDR1 SGDLS, CDR2 YYNGEE. This CDR3 has 15 residues. V lost 0 bases, J lost 0 bases, and 7 bases lay in between. Here the CDR3 DNA reads TGTGCCAGCAGCGTAGCGGGGATTAGCAATCAGCCCCAGCATTTT. Its translation: CASSVAGISNQPQHF.

The gene calls are TRBV4-3 and TRBJ2-5; 9 nucleotides match TRBD2. CDR1 LGHNA and CDR2 YSLEER come from the germline V gene. This CDR3 contains 17 residues. V dropped 0 bases and J dropped 5; count of bases not matched to a gene: 10. The CDR3 sequence is CASSQEPPGAGGETQYF. CDR3 nucleotides: TGCGCCAGCAGCCAAGAGCCCCCAGGGGCGGGGGGGGAGACCCAGTACTTC.